This paragraph reports one T cell receptor beta chain. This sample is part of a study of early T cells in non-severe SARS-CoV-2 infection. Tagging with unique molecular identifiers was applied to individual cDNA molecules. Each CDR3 protein gets one entry after TCRdb re-called the 5' RACE reads with MiXCR. The sample comprises about 120,000 distinct CDR3 sequences, around an eighth of which are singletons, and approximately 3.8% rests with the top ten. CDR1 is SGHAT, CDR2 FQNNGV, per germline. Trimming removed 4 bases from V and 1 base from J; junction bases left unmatched: 2. This CDR3 comprises 15 residues.

The TCR originated in an adult who was a healthcare worker with PCR-confirmed SARS-CoV-2 infection or an uninfected control (not recorded which). The specimen was whole blood, collected at baseline. J is TRBJ2-3 and V is TRBV11-2; 10 bases are shared with TRBD2. The CDR3 protein is CASSSGTSGTDTQYF. For the CDR3, the DNA is TGTGCCAGCAGCTCCGGGACTAGCGGCACAGATACGCAGTATTTT.